The 21 T cell receptor beta chains below all came from one sample that was sequenced in a study of blood T cell repertoires in COVID-19. Produced via immunoSEQ multiplex PCR; TCRdb's table is partial and in-frame only. Of around 62,000 clones listed, approximately 93% are singletons. The sample comprised peripheral blood. These receptors all stem from a man between 65 and 85 years old with active COVID-19.

The V and J genes are TRBV2 and TRBJ1-5, with 7 bases lining up with TRBD1. CDR3 length: 19 residues. Germline trimming cut 3 bases from V and 6 bases from J; bases unmatched to any gene: 20. Germline loops: CDR1 SNHLY, CDR2 FYNNEI. CDR3 DNA: TGTGCCAGCAGTGATAATAAAAGGGGGCTGGGGGCGCATATTCAGCCCCAGCATTTT. Its translation is CASSDNKRGLGAHIQPQHF.

J is TRBJ1-1 and V is TRBV5-1; maybe TRBD1 (5 bases). The germline V gene encodes CDR1 SGHRS and CDR2 YFSETQ. The CDR3 sequence is 12 residues long. The V end lost 1 base, the J end lost 11 bases, and 12 bases lay between the germline ends. DNA for the CDR3: TGCGCCAGCAGCTTGACCAGGGATATCGCTTTCTTT. The encoded protein is CASSLTRDIAFF.

The chain combines TRBV2 with TRBJ1-2; maybe TRBD1 (5 bases). The CDR3 sequence is 14 residues long. The ends were cut back, 3 bases at V and 8 bases at J, with 16 bases in the middle. In germline, CDR1 is SNHLY, CDR2 FYNNEI. Here the CDR3 DNA reads TGTGCCAGCAGTGAGGGGCAAGGGGTCGGGGGCTACACCTTC. It specifies CASSEGQGVGGYTF.

The chain joins TRBV7-8 to TRBJ2-7; D might be TRBD2 (5 bases). The CDR3 spans 14 residues. From germline, CDR1 is SGHVS and CDR2 FQNEAQ. Deletions cut 5 bases from V and 6 bases from J, with 17 bases between. CDR3 protein: CASSPREDSSEQYF. CDR3 coding DNA: TGTGCCAGCAGCCCGCGTGAGGACTCTTCCGAGCAGTACTTC. Full variable domain (rest looked up from reference TRBV7-8 and TRBJ2-7): GAGVSQSPRYKVAKRGQDVALRCDPISGHVSLFWYQQALGQGPEFLTYFQNEAQLDKSGLPSDRFFAERPEGSVSTLKIQRTQQEDSAVYLCASSPREDSSEQYFGPGTRLTVT.

The rearrangement joins TRBV5-1 to TRBJ2-5; 9 bases agree with TRBD2. Germline lookup yields CDR1 SGHRS and CDR2 YFSETQ. This CDR3 contains 15 residues. V was pared by 3 bases and J by 5 bases, with 8 bases of the junction left unmatched. DNA of the CDR3: TGCGCCAGCAGCTCAGTGCTAGCGGGGACGGAGACCCAGTACTTC. Amino acid sequence: CASSSVLAGTETQYF. Together with reference TRBV5-1 and TRBJ2-5, the CDR3 gives the full variable domain: KAGVTQTPRYLIKTRGQQVTLSCSPISGHRSVSWYQQTPGQGLQFLFEYFSETQRNKGNFPGRFSGRQFSNSRSEMNVSTLELGDSALYLCASSSVLAGTETQYFGPGTRLLVL.

The V call is TRBV11-2, the J call TRBJ2-7; 10 bases line up with TRBD2. CDR1 and CDR2 from the germline V gene are SGHAT and FQNNGV. This CDR3 spans 15 amino acids. Losses at the gene ends were 5 bases for V and 4 bases for J; bases not matched to a gene: 8. The CDR3 DNA sequence: TGTGCCAGCAGCCCCGGGAGCGGGGGGGCTTACGAGCAGTACTTC. Residues: CASSPGSGGAYEQYF.

The V gene is TRBV7-2, the J gene TRBJ2-2; 7 bases map to TRBD1. The trim removed 2 bases at V and 6 bases at J, leaving 12 bases unmatched. This CDR3 region has 17 residues. Germline V gene sequence: CDR1 SGHTA, CDR2 FQGNSA. DNA for the CDR3: TGTGCCAGCAGCTTAAAACAGGGGCGACAGTTCTCCGGGGAGCTGTTTTTT. It translates to CASSLKQGRQFSGELFF.

The gene calls are TRBV29-1 and TRBJ1-2; 10 bases agree with TRBD1. The CDR3 has 14 residues. V was clipped by 5 bases and J by 4 bases; unmatched bases: 7. Germline loops: CDR1 SQVTM, CDR2 ANQGSEA. The CDR3 is CSVSETGGLYGYTF. The CDR3 DNA sequence: TGCAGCGTTTCGGAGACAGGGGGCCTCTATGGCTACACCTTC.

The rearrangement links TRBV11-3 to TRBJ2-3, with D perhaps matching TRBD2 (6 bases). This CDR3 spans 15 amino acids. V dropped 5 bases and J dropped 1 base, with 13 bases sitting between them. Germline V gene data show CDR1 as SGHNT and CDR2 as YENEEA. The CDR3 region has the DNA TGTGCCAGCAGCCCCCGGAGCGGGCGCACAGATACGCAGTATTTT. Translated: CASSPRSGRTDTQYF.

The chain has TRBV4-2 and TRBJ2-3; 9 positions match TRBD1. The CDR3 runs to 18 residues. CDR1 is LGHNA and CDR2 is YNFKEQ in the germline V gene. The V gene end was trimmed by 0 bases and the J gene end by 2 bases; junction bases not matched to a gene: 9. The DNA for the CDR3 is TGTGCCAGCAGCCAAGATACGGGACAGGGAGGGGCCACAGATACGCAGTATTTT. Its translation is CASSQDTGQGGATDTQYF.

The V call is TRBV19, the J call TRBJ2-1, with TRBD2 matching 10 bases. With 8 bases clipped from V and 3 bases from J, the junction kept 7 bases outside the gene matches. Germline values: CDR1 LNHDA, CDR2 SQIVND (reference sequence). This CDR3 contains 15 residues. CDR3 DNA: TGTGCCAGTTCGAACAGCGGGGGGGTCTACAATGAGCAGTTCTTC. It is translated as CASSNSGGVYNEQFF.

The chain couples TRBV18 to TRBJ1-3, with D possibly TRBD1 on 5 matching bases. Trimming left V 2 bases short and J 4 bases short, with 15 bases between. The CDR3 runs 16 residues. Germline assignment: CDR1 KGHSH and CDR2 LQKENI. CDR3 protein: CASSPSTARSGNTIYF. CDR3 in DNA: TGTGCCAGCTCACCATCGACAGCGCGGTCCGGAAACACCATATATTTT. Full variable domain (outside the CDR3, taken from reference TRBV18 and TRBJ1-3): NAGVMQNPRHLVRRRGQEARLRCSPMKGHSHVYWYRQLPEEGLKFMVYLQKENIIDESGMPKERFSAEFPKEGPSILRIQQVVRGDSAAYFCASSPSTARSGNTIYFGEGSWLTVV.

This sequence joins TRBV6-5 and TRBJ1-1; possible D gene TRBD1, 5 bases. This CDR3 has 15 amino acids. Germline CDR1 reads MNHEY; CDR2 reads SVGAGI. Trimming removed 6 bases from V and 7 bases from J, with 21 bases in between. This chain's CDR3 is CASRKSPAGYDEAFF. The DNA for the CDR3 is TGTGCCAGCAGGAAATCCCCGGCAGGGTATGATGAAGCTTTCTTT.

This chain connects TRBV3-1 (or the pseudogene TRBV3-2) to TRBJ1-3; TRBD1 might be the D (5 bases). Germline assignment: CDR1 LGHDT and CDR2 YNNKEL (reference sequence). This CDR3 comprises 17 residues. The V and J ends lost 2 bases and 0 bases respectively, with 14 bases between them. The CDR3 DNA sequence: TGTGCCAGCAGCCAATATGGGAGGGGCAGCTCTGGAAACACCATATATTTT. This sequence encodes CASSQYGRGSSGNTIYF.

The CDR3 nucleotides read TGCGCCAGCAGCTTATCAGGGGTCAATGCGGAAGAGACCCAGTACTTC. This gives the protein CASSLSGVNAEETQYF. The J gene is TRBJ2-5, the V gene TRBV5-1; tentative D call: TRBD1 (6 bases). The V end lost 2 bases, the J end lost 3 bases, and 17 bases lay between the germline ends. Germline V gene lookup returns CDR1 SGHRS and CDR2 YFSETQ. The CDR3 spans 16 residues.

This rearrangement joins TRBV5-4 to TRBJ2-5; D is uncertain. The CDR3 covers 14 residues. CDR1 and CDR2 from the germline V gene are SGHNT and YYREEE (reference sequence). Between the trimmed V and J ends, which lost 0 bases and 0 bases, there was a span of 6 bases. The CDR3 DNA reads as TGTGCCAGCAGCTTGGACAGTTACCAAGAGACCCAGTACTTC. This codes for CASSLDSYQETQYF.

The chain recombines TRBV6-1 with TRBJ2-2; tentatively, D is TRBD2 (5 bases). This CDR3 is 15 amino acids long. V was pared by 2 bases and J by 3 bases, with 10 bases between. The germline gives CDR1 MNHNS, CDR2 SASEGT. The CDR3 DNA reads TGTGCCAGCAGTGAATTGGGAGTTCACACCGGGGAGCTGTTTTTT. Amino acid sequence: CASSELGVHTGELFF.

The J gene is TRBJ2-2, the V gene TRBV6-4; 9 bases map to TRBD2. Germline CDR1 reads MRHNA; CDR2 reads SNTAGT. V gave up 5 bases and J gave up 1 base; unmatched junction bases: 5. The CDR3 covers 16 residues. The CDR3 spells CASSSNSGGNTGELFF. The CDR3 DNA follows: TGTGCCAGCAGTTCCAATAGCGGGGGGAACACCGGGGAGCTGTTTTTT.

The chain links TRBV6-2 or TRBV6-3 to TRBJ1-2; D is possibly TRBD1 (5 bases). CDR1 and CDR2 from the germline V gene are MNHEY and SVGEGT. Trimming removed 5 bases at V and 1 base at J, with 14 bases between. This CDR3 region has 15 residues. The CDR3 protein is CASSPGGAGNYGYTF. CDR3 nucleotide sequence: TGTGCCAGCAGTCCCGGGGGAGCCGGTAACTATGGCTACACCTTC.

V gene TRBV11-2 combines with J gene TRBJ2-2, with 8 bases that match TRBD1. Germline CDR1 SGHAT, CDR2 FQNNGV. V shed 5 bases and J 4 bases; nucleotides not matched to a gene: 6. The CDR3 has 15 amino acids. CDR3 DNA sequence: TGTGCCAGCAGCCCCAGGACAGGGATCACCGGGGAGCTGTTTTTT. The encoded protein is CASSPRTGITGELFF.

The V call is TRBV9, the J call TRBJ1-6; TRBD1 matches at 8 bases. CDR1 is SGDLS and CDR2 is YYNGEE in the germline V gene. This CDR3 comprises 16 residues. The junction had 5 bases not matched to a gene; V was cut back by 1 base and J by 5 bases. The CDR3 protein is CASSVSPGQDNSPLHF. In DNA form, the CDR3 reads TGTGCCAGCAGCGTATCTCCGGGACAGGATAATTCACCCCTCCACTTT.